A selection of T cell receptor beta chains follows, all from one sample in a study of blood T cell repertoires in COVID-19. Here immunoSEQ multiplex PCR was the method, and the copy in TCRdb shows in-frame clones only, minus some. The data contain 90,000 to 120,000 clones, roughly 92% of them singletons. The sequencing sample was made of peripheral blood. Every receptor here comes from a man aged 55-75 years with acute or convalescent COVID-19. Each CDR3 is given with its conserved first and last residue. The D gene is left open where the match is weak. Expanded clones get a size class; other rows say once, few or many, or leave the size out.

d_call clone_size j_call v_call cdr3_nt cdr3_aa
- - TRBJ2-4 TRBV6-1 TGTGCCAGCAGTGAAGGTACTATCAAAAACATTCAGTACTTC CASSEGTIKNIQYF
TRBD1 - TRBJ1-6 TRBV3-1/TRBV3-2 TGTGCCAGCAGCCACCCTCCCCGGGACAGGTTTTATAATTCACCCCTCCACTTT CASSHPPRDRFYNSPLHF
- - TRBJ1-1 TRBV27 TGTGCCAGCAGACAATTGGCAGGGTCTATCGGAGCTTTCTTT CASRQLAGSIGAFF
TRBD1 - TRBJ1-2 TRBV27 TGTGCCAGCAGTTTATCGGTACAGGGGGCTGGCTACACCTTC CASSLSVQGAGYTF
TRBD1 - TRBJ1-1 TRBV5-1 TGCGCCAGCAGCTCACGGACAGGGAGGGTGGCTGAAGCTTTCTTT CASSSRTGRVAEAFF
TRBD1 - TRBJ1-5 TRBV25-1 TGTGCCAGCAGTACCGGGACAGAGAATCAGCCCCAGCATTTT CASSTGTENQPQHF
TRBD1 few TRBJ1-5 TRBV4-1 TGCGCCAGCAGCGCCACCGGGACAGGGGGGCGGTTAGGCAATCAGCCCCAGCATTTT CASSATGTGGRLGNQPQHF
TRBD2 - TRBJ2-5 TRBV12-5 TGTGCTAGTGGTGGGAGAGAAGGGGTTAGCGGGAGATGGCCCTTCAGCGGGTACCAAGAGACCCAGTACTTC CASGGREGVSGRWPFSGYQETQYF
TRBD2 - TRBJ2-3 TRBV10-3 TGTGCCGTGGAAGCGGGAGGCCTCGCAGATACGCAGTATTTT CAVEAGGLADTQYF
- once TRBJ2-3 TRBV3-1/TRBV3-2 TGTGCCAGCAGCCAATATCGTAGCACAGATACGCAGTATTTT CASSQYRSTDTQYF
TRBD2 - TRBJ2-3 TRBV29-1 TGCAGCGGGAAGTCGGGACTAGCAGATACGCAGTATTTT CSGKSGLADTQYF
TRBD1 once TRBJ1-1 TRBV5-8 TGTGCCAGCAGCCGACAGGGGTCCACTGAAGCTTTCTTT CASSRQGSTEAFF
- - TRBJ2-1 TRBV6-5 TGTGCCAGCAGTCCAGGGTTGACCCACCGCAATGAGCAGTTCTTC CASSPGLTHRNEQFF
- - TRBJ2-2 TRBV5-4 TGTGCCAGCAGCTACGGACAGAACACCGGGGAGCTGTTTTTT CASSYGQNTGELFF
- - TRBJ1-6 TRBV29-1 TGCAGCGCCCAGAATGGGGGCAATTCACCCCTCCACTTT CSAQNGGNSPLHF
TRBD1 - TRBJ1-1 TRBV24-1 TGTGCCACCAGTGACCCGGACAGGGGCACTGAAGCTTTCTTT CATSDPDRGTEAFF
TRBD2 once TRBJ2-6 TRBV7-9 TGTGCCTACGAGCGGGGGCCCGGGGCCAACGTCCTGACTTTC CAYERGPGANVLTF
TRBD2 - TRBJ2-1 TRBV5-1 TGCGCCAGCAGCTTGGCCGGGACTAGCGGGAATCTCAATGAGCAGTTCTTC CASSLAGTSGNLNEQFF
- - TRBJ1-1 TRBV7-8 TGTGCCAGCAGCTTAGGGGCAGGGGCCCTGAACACTGAAGCTTTCTTT CASSLGAGALNTEAFF
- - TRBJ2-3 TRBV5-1 TGCGCCAGCAGCTCCCAAGTTGGGGGGTACACAGATACGCAGTATTTT CASSSQVGGYTDTQYF
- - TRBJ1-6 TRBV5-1 TGCGCCAGCAGCTTGGAGGGGTCCTACTATAATTCACCCCTCCACTTT CASSLEGSYYNSPLHF
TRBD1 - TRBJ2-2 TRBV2 TGTGCCAGCTGTTGGGACAGTAACACCGGGGAGCTGTTTTTT CASCWDSNTGELFF
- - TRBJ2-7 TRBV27 TGTGCCAGCAGTTTACTGCAGGGGGGTTCCTACGAGCAGTACTTC CASSLLQGGSYEQYF
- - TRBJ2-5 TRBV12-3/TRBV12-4 TGTGCCAGCAGTGTAAAAGAGACCCAGTACTTC CASSVKETQYF